The T cell receptor beta chain under discussion was sequenced for a study of cytomegalovirus exposure and HLA in healthy donors. Notes on the study in general: Sequencing likely caused a cluster of highly shared sequence variants.

Regarding donors, all were healthy bone marrow donors. PCR employed 60 Vbeta and 13 Jbeta primers. Generated by immunoSEQ multiplex PCR, the TCRdb table keeps only in-frame clones and is missing some. The sample lists approximately 100,000 clones; roughly three quarters were seen once. Concerning this clone: Antigen unknown.

The TCR sequence derives from a man between 50 and 59 years old in good health and CMV-seropositive. Sequenced sample: PBMCs.

The CDR3 spells CASSLGGMGSRSPLHF. The CDR3 DNA sequence: TGTGCCAGCAGCTTAGGAGGTATGGGTAGCCGATCACCCCTCCACTTT. This rearrangement joins TRBV7-9 to TRBJ1-6; D unclear. V was cut by 1 base and J by 10 bases, with 17 bases left in between. The CDR3 loop spans 16 amino acids. Per germline, CDR1 SEHNR and CDR2 FQNEAQ (reference sequence).